The entry below gives a single T cell receptor (beta chain) sequence along with its context. No antigen is known for it. Constant-region reverse primers amplified full-length variable regions, followed by semi-nested Nested Universal Primer A PCR. TCRdb independently ran MiXCR on the 5' RACE reads; one entry per CDR3 protein. The sample gives 45,000 to 55,000 distinct CDR3 sequences, approximately 23% of which show up once; approximately 3.3% is in the top ten. CDR1 and CDR2 from the germline V gene are SGHRS and YFSETQ. V gave up 0 bases and J gave up 1 base, with 13 bases separating them. The CDR3 is made up of 16 amino acids. Naive CD4+ cells had CD25+ Tregs removed. General study points: Tumor Tregs overlapped most with tumor, then blood, naive CD4+ cells. Tumor memory CD4+ T cell TCR gene usage was found to cluster with blood and lymph node memory CD4+ cells and with lymph node naive CD4+ cells.

The source is a female donor with breast cancer. The specimen was tumor-infiltrating naive CD4+ T cells sorted from the breast tumor. The subset denotes: naive CD4+ T cells, CD4+CD45RA+CD25-. The chain is built from TRBV5-1 and TRBJ1-2; D may be TRBD1 (5 bases). The CDR3 spells CASSLGQIQVNYGYTF. The CDR3 DNA follows: TGCGCCAGCAGCTTGGGACAGATCCAAGTTAACTATGGCTACACCTTC.